The 17 T cell receptor beta chains presented below share a single source sample, sequenced in a study of blood T cell repertoires in COVID-19. Method: immunoSEQ multiplex PCR; TCRdb's copy keeps in-frame clones and lacks some. The sample consists of 150,000 to 200,000 clones, more than 70% of them appearing once. Sequenced: peripheral blood. These receptors were obtained from a human donor in a cohort sampled during active COVID-19.

The V call is TRBV9, the J call TRBJ1-5; 7 nucleotides match TRBD1. The CDR3 totals 14 residues. The junction had 2 bases not matched to a gene; V was cut back by 2 bases and J by 3 bases. Germline CDR1 and CDR2: SGDLS and YYNGEE. In DNA form, the CDR3 reads TGTGCCAGCAGCGTGGGGACAGACAATCAGCCCCAGCATTTT. It encodes CASSVGTDNQPQHF.

This rearrangement joins TRBV30 to TRBJ1-2, with D possibly matching TRBD1 (5 bases). Germline V gene data show CDR1 as GTSNPN and CDR2 as SVGIG (reference sequence). The CDR3 runs to 13 residues. Trimming cost V 3 bases and J 2 bases, with 10 bases left between them. Written as DNA, the CDR3 is TGTGCCTGGAGCCTCGGGGGGAACTATGGCTACACCTTC. Its protein product is CAWSLGGNYGYTF.

The chain combines TRBV12-3 or TRBV12-4 with TRBJ2-2; D is unclear. There are 12 residues in the CDR3. V was clipped by 3 bases and J by 13 bases, with 12 bases between them. This CDR3 is CASSFEEVRLFF. CDR3 sequence (DNA): TGTGCCAGCAGTTTCGAAGAGGTGCGGCTGTTTTTT.

V usage is TRBV19 and J usage is TRBJ1-2; D ambiguous. The V end was cut by 2 bases, the J end by 3 bases, with 16 bases between. The germline gives CDR1 LNHDA, CDR2 SQIVND (reference sequence). This CDR3 has 16 amino acids. CDR3 residues: CASSITWTDKYYGYTF. The CDR3 region has the DNA TGTGCCAGTAGTATAACTTGGACTGACAAGTACTATGGCTACACCTTC.

V and J are TRBV5-1 and TRBJ2-7, with 8 bases matching TRBD1. V shed 4 bases, J shed 6 bases, and the junction held 12 bases outside the gene matches. The V gene's germline CDR1 is SGHRS and CDR2 YFSETQ. There are 15 residues in the CDR3. CDR3 nucleotides: TGCGCCAGCAGCCAAGTGACAGGGGAGGTCGGCGAGCAGTACTTC. Translating gives CASSQVTGEVGEQYF.

The chain is built from TRBV29-1 and TRBJ1-2; maybe TRBD1 (6 bases). V lost 1 base to trimming and J lost 5 bases, with 14 bases between them. Germline V lookup: CDR1 SQVTM, CDR2 ANQGSEA. The CDR3 totals 14 residues. In DNA, the CDR3 is TGCAGCGTTGAAGTCCGGGGGGCGATGTATGGCTACACCTTC. Translated, it gives CSVEVRGAMYGYTF.

The chain couples TRBV7-9 to TRBJ2-2; possible D gene TRBD1, 5 bases. The CDR3 consists of 15 residues. V was cut by 0 bases and J by 4 bases, with 9 bases left in between. Germline loops: CDR1 SEHNR, CDR2 FQNEAQ (reference sequence). The CDR3 region is CASSLARVATGELFF. Written as DNA, the CDR3 is TGTGCCAGCAGCTTAGCCAGGGTAGCCACCGGGGAGCTGTTTTTT.

The J gene is TRBJ2-1, the V gene TRBV20-1; 9 bases are a match to TRBD2. This CDR3 contains 16 residues. Germline CDR1 reads DFQATT; CDR2 reads SNEGSKA (reference sequence). V was clipped by 3 bases and J by 0 bases; unmatched bases: 6. As DNA, the CDR3 is TGCAGTGCTAGTAAGGCTAGCGGGGTCTCCTACAATGAGCAGTTCTTC. Translation: CSASKASGVSYNEQFF.

V and J are TRBV27 and TRBJ2-7, with D possibly TRBD2 on 6 matching bases. V was trimmed by 5 bases and J by 3 bases, leaving 14 bases between them. The CDR3 runs 14 residues. CDR1 is MNHEY and CDR2 is SMNVEV in the germline V gene (reference sequence). CDR3 nucleotide sequence: TGTGCCAGCAGTATAGCCGGGGGAAACTACGAGCAGTACTTC. Residues: CASSIAGGNYEQYF.

This clone has at least ten counts. The gene calls are TRBV6-2 or TRBV6-3 and TRBJ2-7; unclear D gene. This CDR3 spans 12 amino acids. Germline CDR1 MNHEY, CDR2 SVGEGT. V shed 6 bases and J shed 6 bases, with 12 bases lying between them. The CDR3 DNA follows: TGTGCCAGCAGCCCCTCGGTTGGCGAGCAGTACTTC. Its protein product is CASSPSVGEQYF.

The V call is TRBV6-2 or TRBV6-3, the J call TRBJ2-5; 13 bases align to TRBD2. CDR1 and CDR2 (germline): MNHEY, SVGEGT. Trimming took 4 bases from V and 6 from J; bases not matched to a gene: 17. This CDR3 contains 19 residues. CDR3 nucleotide sequence: TGTGCCAGCAGTTCCCAAATTCCACTAGCGGGAGGGCCCCCGCAGACCCAGTACTTC. Translating gives CASSSQIPLAGGPPQTQYF.

V is TRBV7-9 and J is TRBJ1-1; D is unresolved. This CDR3 contains 14 residues. Germline lookup yields CDR1 SEHNR and CDR2 FQNEAQ (reference sequence). V shed 1 base and J shed 4 bases, with 10 bases lying between them. The CDR3 coding sequence is TGTGCCAGCAGCTTAGGGGCTGAGGGCACTGAAGCTTTCTTT. The encoded protein is CASSLGAEGTEAFF. Supplemented by reference TRBV7-9 and TRBJ1-1, the full variable domain reads DTGVSQNPRHKITKRGQNVTFRCDPISEHNRLYWYRQTLGQGPEFLTYFQNEAQLEKSRLLSDRFSAERPKGSFSTLEIQRTEQGDSAMYLCASSLGAEGTEAFFGQGTRLTVV.

The chain joins TRBV12-5 to TRBJ1-1, with 9 nucleotides matching TRBD1. Germline CDR1 LGHNT, CDR2 FRNRAP. This CDR3 comprises 13 residues. The V gene end was trimmed by 5 bases and the J gene end by 4 bases; junction bases not matched to a gene: 2. The CDR3 loop is CASGTGGFTEAFF. In nucleotides, the CDR3 is TGTGCTAGTGGTACAGGGGGCTTCACTGAAGCTTTCTTT.

The chain recombines TRBV18 with TRBJ2-7, with 8 bases that match TRBD1. The CDR3 length is 16 residues. Germline CDR1 is KGHSH and CDR2 is LQKENI. The ends lost 4 bases at V and 2 bases at J; junction bases unmatched: 10. CDR3 residues: CASSLSTGGKAYEQYF. In nucleotides, the CDR3 is TGTGCCAGCTCACTCTCTACAGGGGGGAAGGCCTACGAGCAGTACTTC.

CDR3 sequence (DNA): TGTGCCAGCAGCATTGCCCCTTTTGGGAGCGAGCAGTACTTC. Translating it yields CASSIAPFGSEQYF. The chain employs TRBV5-5 and TRBJ2-7; tentatively, D is TRBD2 (5 bases). Germline V gene sequence: CDR1 SGHKS, CDR2 YYEKEE (reference sequence). Trimming shortened V by 4 bases and J by 6 bases, and 17 bases separated the two germline ends. The CDR3 is 14 amino acids.

The rearrangement links TRBV6-5 to TRBJ2-2; possibly TRBD2 for D (6 bases). Trimming took 2 bases from V and 2 from J, leaving 9 bases between them. This CDR3 has 15 residues. Looked up from germline, CDR1 is MNHEY and CDR2 is SVGAGI. The chain's CDR3 is CASSYDGGNTGELFF. The CDR3 region has the DNA TGTGCCAGCAGTTACGACGGGGGTAACACCGGGGAGCTGTTTTTT.

This clone has only one observation. The chain couples TRBV28 to TRBJ1-6; D is possibly TRBD1 (6 bases). The CDR3 has 16 residues. Germline loops: CDR1 MDHEN, CDR2 SYDVKM. Trimming pared 3 bases from V and 3 bases from J, leaving 12 bases between. Written as DNA, the CDR3 is TGTGCCAGCAGTTTGGGGGCCGGTGGCTATAATTCACCCCTCCACTTT. This gives the protein CASSLGAGGYNSPLHF.